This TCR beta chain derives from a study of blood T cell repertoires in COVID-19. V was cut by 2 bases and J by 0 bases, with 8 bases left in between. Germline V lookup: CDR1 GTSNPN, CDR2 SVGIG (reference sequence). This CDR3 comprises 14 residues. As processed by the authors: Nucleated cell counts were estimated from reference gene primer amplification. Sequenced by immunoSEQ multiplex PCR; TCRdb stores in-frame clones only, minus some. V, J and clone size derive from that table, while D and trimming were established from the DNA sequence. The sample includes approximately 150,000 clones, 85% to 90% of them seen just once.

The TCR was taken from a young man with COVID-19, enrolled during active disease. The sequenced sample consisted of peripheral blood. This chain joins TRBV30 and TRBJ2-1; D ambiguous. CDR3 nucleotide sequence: TGTGCCTGGAGTCGATTCAGCTCCTACAATGAGCAGTTCTTC. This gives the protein CAWSRFSSYNEQFF.